This T cell receptor beta chain comes out of a study of blood T cells in healthy people across ages. Whole-study findings and limits: From one million sequenced T cells, diversity estimates were lower bounds. Older individuals had lower TCR beta diversity per million T cells (the decline was roughly linear).

CDR3 length: 10 amino acids. V lost 7 bases and J lost 5, with 6 bases in between. The germline CDR1 and CDR2 sequences are DFQATT and SNEGSKA (reference sequence). In regard to this clonotype: Antigen unknown.

The use of a sample-barcoded 5' primer and a J-beta primer mix characterized a second PCR of roughly 6 to 11 cycles. TCRdb itself ran the 5' RACE reads through MiXCR, one entry per CDR3 protein. The data show about 640,000 distinct CDR3 sequences, 58% seen once. Input material: blood. This clonotype originated in a man aged 55-75 years in good health. This chain joins TRBV20-1 and TRBJ2-4; D unresolved. The CDR3 DNA sequence: TGCAGTGGTTTAGAAAACATTCAGTACTTC. Protein product: CSGLENIQYF.